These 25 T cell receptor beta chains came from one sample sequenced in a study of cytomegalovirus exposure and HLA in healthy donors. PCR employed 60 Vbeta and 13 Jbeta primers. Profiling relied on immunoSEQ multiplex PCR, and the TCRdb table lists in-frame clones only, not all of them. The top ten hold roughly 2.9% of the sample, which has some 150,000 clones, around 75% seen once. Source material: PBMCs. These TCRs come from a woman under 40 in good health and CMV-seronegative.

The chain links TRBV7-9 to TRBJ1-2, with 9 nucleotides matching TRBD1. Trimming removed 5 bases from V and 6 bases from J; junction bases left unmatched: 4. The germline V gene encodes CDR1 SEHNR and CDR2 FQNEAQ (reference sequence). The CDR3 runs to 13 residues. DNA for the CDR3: TGTGCCAGCAGCGTGGGACAGGGTGATGGCTACACCTTC. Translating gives CASSVGQGDGYTF.

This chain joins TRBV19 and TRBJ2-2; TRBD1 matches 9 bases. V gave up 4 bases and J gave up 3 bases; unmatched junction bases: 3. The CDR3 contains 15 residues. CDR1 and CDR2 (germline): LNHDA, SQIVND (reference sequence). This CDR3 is CASSRDRADTGELFF. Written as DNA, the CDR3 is TGTGCCAGTAGTAGGGACAGGGCGGACACCGGGGAGCTGTTTTTT.

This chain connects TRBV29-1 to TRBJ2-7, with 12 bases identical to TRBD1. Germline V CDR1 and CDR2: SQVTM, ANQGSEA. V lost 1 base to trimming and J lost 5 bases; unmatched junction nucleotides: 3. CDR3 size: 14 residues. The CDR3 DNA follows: TGCAGCGTTGAAGTGGGACAGGGGGCCCACGAGCAGTACTTC. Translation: CSVEVGQGAHEQYF.

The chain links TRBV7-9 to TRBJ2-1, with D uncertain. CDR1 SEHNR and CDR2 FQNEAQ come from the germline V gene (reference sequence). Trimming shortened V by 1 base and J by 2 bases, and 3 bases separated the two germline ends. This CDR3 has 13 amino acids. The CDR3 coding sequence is TGTGCCAGCAGCTTAGGGCCCTACAATGAGCAGTTCTTC. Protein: CASSLGPYNEQFF.

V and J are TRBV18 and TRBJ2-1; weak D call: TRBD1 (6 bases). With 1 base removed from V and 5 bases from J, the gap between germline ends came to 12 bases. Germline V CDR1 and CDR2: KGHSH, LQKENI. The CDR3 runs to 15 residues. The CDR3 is CASSPLGQLNNEQFF. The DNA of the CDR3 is TGTGCCAGCTCACCACTAGGACAGTTAAACAATGAGCAGTTCTTC.

The CDR3 DNA sequence: TGCGCCAGCAGCTTGCCGGGTGAGCAGTTCTTC. Its translation is CASSLPGEQFF. The genes are TRBV5-1 and TRBJ2-1; D unclear. Germline V lookup: CDR1 SGHRS, CDR2 YFSETQ. V gave up 1 base and J gave up 9 bases, with 5 bases separating them. This CDR3 spans 11 amino acids.

The CDR3 spells CASSQVGFPRRGYNEQFF. CDR3 coding DNA: TGCGCCAGCAGCCAAGTAGGGTTTCCTCGCCGGGGCTACAATGAGCAGTTCTTC. J is TRBJ2-1 and V is TRBV4-1; weak D call: TRBD2 (5 bases). The germline gives CDR1 MGHRA, CDR2 YSYEKL. The CDR3 sequence is 18 residues long. The ends were cut back, 1 base at V and 3 bases at J, with 19 bases in the middle.

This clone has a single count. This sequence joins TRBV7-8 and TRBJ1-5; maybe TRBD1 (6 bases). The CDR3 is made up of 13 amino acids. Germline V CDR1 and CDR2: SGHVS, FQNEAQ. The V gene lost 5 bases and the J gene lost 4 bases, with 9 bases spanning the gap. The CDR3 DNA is TGTGCCAGCAGCCCCCAGGGGAATCAGCCCCAGCATTTT. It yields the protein CASSPQGNQPQHF.

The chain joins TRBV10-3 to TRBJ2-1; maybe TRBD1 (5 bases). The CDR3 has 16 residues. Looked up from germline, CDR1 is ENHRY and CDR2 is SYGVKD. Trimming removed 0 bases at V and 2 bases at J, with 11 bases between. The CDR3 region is CAISESMGPPYNEQFF. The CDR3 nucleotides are TGTGCCATCAGTGAGTCTATGGGGCCTCCCTACAATGAGCAGTTCTTC.

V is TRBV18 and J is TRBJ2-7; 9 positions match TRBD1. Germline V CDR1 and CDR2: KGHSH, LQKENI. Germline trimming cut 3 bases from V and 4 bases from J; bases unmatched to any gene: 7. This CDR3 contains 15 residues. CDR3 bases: TGTGCCAGCTCACCTCGGGACAGGGAAGGTTACGAGCAGTACTTC. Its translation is CASSPRDREGYEQYF. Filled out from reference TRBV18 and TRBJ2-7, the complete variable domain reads NAGVMQNPRHLVRRRGQEARLRCSPMKGHSHVYWYRQLPEEGLKFMVYLQKENIIDESGMPKERFSAEFPKEGPSILRIQQVVRGDSAAYFCASSPRDREGYEQYFGPGTRLTVT.

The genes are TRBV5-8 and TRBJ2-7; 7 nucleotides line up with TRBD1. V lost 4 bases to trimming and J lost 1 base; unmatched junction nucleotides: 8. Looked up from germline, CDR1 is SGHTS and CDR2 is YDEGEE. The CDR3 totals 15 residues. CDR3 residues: CASSAWDRPSYEQYF. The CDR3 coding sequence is TGTGCCAGCAGCGCGTGGGACAGACCTTCCTACGAGCAGTACTTC.

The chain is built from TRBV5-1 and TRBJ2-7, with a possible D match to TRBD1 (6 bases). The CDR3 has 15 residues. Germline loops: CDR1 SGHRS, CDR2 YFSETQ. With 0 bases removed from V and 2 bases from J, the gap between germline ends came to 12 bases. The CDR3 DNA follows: TGCGCCAGCAGCTTGGGGGCAGGGGAAACCTACGAGCAGTACTTC. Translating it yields CASSLGAGETYEQYF.

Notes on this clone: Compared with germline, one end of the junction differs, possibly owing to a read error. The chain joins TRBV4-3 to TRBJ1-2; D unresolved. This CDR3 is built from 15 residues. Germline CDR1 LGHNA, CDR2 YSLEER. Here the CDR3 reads CAGSQDPVANYGYTF. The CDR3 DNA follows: TGCGCCGGCAGCCAAGACCCGGTAGCTAACTATGGCTACACCTTC.

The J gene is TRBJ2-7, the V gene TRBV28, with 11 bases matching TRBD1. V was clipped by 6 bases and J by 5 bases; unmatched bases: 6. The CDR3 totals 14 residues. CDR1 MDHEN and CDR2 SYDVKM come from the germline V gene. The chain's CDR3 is CASRTGQGADEQYF. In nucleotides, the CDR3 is TGTGCCAGCAGGACCGGACAGGGGGCCGACGAGCAGTACTTC.

The CDR3 sequence is CASSQVYGFETQYF. The CDR3, as DNA: TGTGCCAGCAGCCAAGTTTACGGGTTCGAGACCCAGTACTTC. The chain is built from TRBV14 and TRBJ2-5; D is unresolved. Germline V CDR1 and CDR2: SGHDN, FVKESK. The V gene lost 1 base and the J gene lost 5 bases, with 11 bases spanning the gap. CDR3 length equals 14 residues.

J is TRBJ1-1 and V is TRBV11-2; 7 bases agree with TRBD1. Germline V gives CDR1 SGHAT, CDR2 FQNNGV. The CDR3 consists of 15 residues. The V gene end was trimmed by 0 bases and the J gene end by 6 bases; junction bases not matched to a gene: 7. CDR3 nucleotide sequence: TGTGCCAGCAGCTTAGAGGCAGGGGGAAGGCCTGAAGCTTTCTTT. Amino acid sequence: CASSLEAGGRPEAFF.

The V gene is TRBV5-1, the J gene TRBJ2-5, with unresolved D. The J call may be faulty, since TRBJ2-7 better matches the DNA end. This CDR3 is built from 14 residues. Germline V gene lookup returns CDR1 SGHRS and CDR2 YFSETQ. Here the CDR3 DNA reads TGCGCCAGCAGTGTGCTGGGCCCACTCTACGAGCAGTACTTC. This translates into CASSVLGPLYEQYF.

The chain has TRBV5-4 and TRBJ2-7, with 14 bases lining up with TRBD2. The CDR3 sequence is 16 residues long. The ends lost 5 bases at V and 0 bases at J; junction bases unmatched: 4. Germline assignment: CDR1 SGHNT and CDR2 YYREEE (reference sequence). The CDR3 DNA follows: TGTGCCAGCAGGGGGGGACTAGCGGGAGACTCCTACGAGCAGTACTTC. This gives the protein CASRGGLAGDSYEQYF.

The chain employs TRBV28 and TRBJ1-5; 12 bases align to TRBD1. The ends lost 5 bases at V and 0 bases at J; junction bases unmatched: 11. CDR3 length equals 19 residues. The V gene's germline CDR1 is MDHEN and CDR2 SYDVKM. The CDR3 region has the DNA TGTGCCAGCAGTAAATCCGGGACAGGGGGCGACTATAGCAATCAGCCCCAGCATTTT. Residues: CASSKSGTGGDYSNQPQHF.

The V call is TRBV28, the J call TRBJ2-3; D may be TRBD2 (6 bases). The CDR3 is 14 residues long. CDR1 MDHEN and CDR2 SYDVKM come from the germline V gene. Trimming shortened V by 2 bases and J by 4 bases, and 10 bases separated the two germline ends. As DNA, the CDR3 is TGTGCCAGCAGTTTACCGGGAGTCCCAGATACGCAGTATTTT. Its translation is CASSLPGVPDTQYF. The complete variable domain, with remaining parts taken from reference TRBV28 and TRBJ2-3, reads DVKVTQSSRYLVKRTGEKVFLECVQDMDHENMFWYRQDPGLGLRLIYFSYDVKMKEKGDIPEGYSVSREKKERFSLILESASTNQTSMYLCASSLPGVPDTQYFGPGTRLTVL.

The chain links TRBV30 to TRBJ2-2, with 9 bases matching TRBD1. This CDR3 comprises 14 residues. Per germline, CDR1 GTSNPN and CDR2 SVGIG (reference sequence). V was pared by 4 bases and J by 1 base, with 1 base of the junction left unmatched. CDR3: CAWNRGLNTGELFF. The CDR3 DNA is TGTGCCTGGAACAGGGGGCTGAACACCGGGGAGCTGTTTTTT.

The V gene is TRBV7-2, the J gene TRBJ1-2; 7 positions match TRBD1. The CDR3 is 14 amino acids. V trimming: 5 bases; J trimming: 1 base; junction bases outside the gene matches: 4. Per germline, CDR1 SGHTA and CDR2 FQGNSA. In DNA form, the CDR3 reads TGTGCCAGCAGCAACCGGGACAGTAACTATGGCTACACCTTC. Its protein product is CASSNRDSNYGYTF.

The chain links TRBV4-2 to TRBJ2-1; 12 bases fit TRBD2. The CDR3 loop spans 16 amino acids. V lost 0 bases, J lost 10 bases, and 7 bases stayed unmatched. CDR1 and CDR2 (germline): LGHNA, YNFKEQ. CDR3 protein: CASSQEETSGGQEQFF. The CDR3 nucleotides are TGTGCCAGCAGCCAAGAAGAGACTAGCGGGGGTCAGGAGCAGTTCTTC.

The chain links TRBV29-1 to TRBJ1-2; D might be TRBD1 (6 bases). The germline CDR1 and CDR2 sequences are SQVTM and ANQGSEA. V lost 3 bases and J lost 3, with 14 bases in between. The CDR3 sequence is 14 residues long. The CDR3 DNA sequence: TGCAGCGTTGAGGGGGGCGGGGGCTACTATGGCTACACCTTC. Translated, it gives CSVEGGGGYYGYTF. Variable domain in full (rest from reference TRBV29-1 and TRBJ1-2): SAVISQKPSRDICQRGTSLTIQCQVDSQVTMMFWYRQQPGQSLTLIATANQGSEATYESGFVIDKFPISRPNLTFSTLTVSNMSPEDSSIYLCSVEGGGGYYGYTFGSGTRLTVV.

CDR3 sequence reads: CASSVDINSPLHF. CDR3 DNA: TGTGCCAGCAGTGTAGATATAAATTCACCCCTCCACTTT. The chain is built from TRBV2 and TRBJ1-6; no clear D. V lost 4 bases and J 7 bases, leaving 8 bases between the germline ends. CDR1 is SNHLY, CDR2 FYNNEI, per germline. This CDR3 has 13 amino acids.